Sequencing of this TCR beta chain was carried out in a study of T-cell reconstitution after alpha-beta-depleted transplantation in children. Unique molecular identifiers featured in how the TCRbeta library was prepared. TCRdb independently ran MiXCR on the PCR reads; one entry per CDR3 protein. The table has about 360,000 distinct CDR3 sequences, 10% to 15% seen once. Sequencing used PBMCs, obtained from the stem cell graft. The receptor was derived from a human donor who donated a stem cell graft to a child with Fanconi anemia.

The CDR3 is CSATSGGVYQETQYF. In DNA, the CDR3 is TGCAGTGCTACCAGCGGGGGGGTGTACCAAGAGACCCAGTACTTC. The chain couples TRBV20-1 to TRBJ2-5; 10 nucleotides align to TRBD2. V trimming: 4 bases; J trimming: 0 bases; junction bases outside the gene matches: 5. Germline lookup yields CDR1 DFQATT and CDR2 SNEGSKA (reference sequence). This CDR3 contains 15 residues.